Given below is one T cell receptor beta chain in context. The repertoire was sequenced with immunoSEQ multiplex PCR; TCRdb's copy has only in-frame clones and lacks some. The sample contains some 2,000,000 clones, 95% of which appear only once. Germline V gene sequence: CDR1 MNHEY, CDR2 SMNVEV (reference sequence). Trimming left V 6 bases short and J 0 bases short, with 15 bases between. The CDR3 contains 16 residues. The data belong to a study of shared clonotypes between healthy human individuals. Sequenced input: naive CD4+ T cells sorted from blood. Described subset: CD45RA+ positively selected. This sequence was found in a man in his late teens or twenties in good health. The J gene is TRBJ2-1, the V gene TRBV27; D remains ambiguous. The CDR3: CASRLGSMSSYNEQFF. The CDR3 DNA is TGTGCCAGCAGGCTCGGGTCGATGAGCTCCTACAATGAGCAGTTCTTC.